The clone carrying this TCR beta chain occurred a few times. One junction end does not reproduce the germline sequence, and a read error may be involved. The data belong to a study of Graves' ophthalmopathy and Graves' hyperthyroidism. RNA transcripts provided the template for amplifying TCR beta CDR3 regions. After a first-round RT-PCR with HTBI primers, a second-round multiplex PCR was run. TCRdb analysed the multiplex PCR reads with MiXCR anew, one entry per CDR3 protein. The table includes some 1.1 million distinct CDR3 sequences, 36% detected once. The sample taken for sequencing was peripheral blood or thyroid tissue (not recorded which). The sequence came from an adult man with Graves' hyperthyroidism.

DNA for the CDR3: TGTGCCAGCAGCCAAGCCAGCGGGGGGATCTATAAGCAGTACTTC. It encodes CASSQASGGIYKQYF. This rearrangement joins TRBV10-2 to TRBJ2-7, with 9 bases matching TRBD2. Germline V lookup: CDR1 WSHSY, CDR2 SAAADI. There are 15 residues in the CDR3.